The 31 T cell receptor beta chains given below trace back to one sample, sequenced in a study of blood T cell repertoires in COVID-19. Sequencing used immunoSEQ multiplex PCR; TCRdb keeps in-frame clones, though not all of them. The data contain some 270,000 clones, approximately 89% of them singletons. The sequenced material came from peripheral blood. The receptors come from a middle-aged woman who had recovered from COVID-19.

The sample holds one count of this clone. The chain joins TRBV27 to TRBJ2-7; possibly TRBD1 for D (7 bases). The CDR3 has 14 amino acids. Germline V gene sequence: CDR1 MNHEY, CDR2 SMNVEV (reference sequence). Trimming left V 5 bases short and J 5 bases short, with 16 bases between. The CDR3, as DNA: TGTGCCAGCAGTATGAATCAGGGGGAGGACGAGCAGTACTTC. It encodes CASSMNQGEDEQYF.

This chain joins TRBV5-6 and TRBJ2-7; maybe TRBD1 (6 bases). The CDR3 sequence is 15 residues long. Trimming took off 4 bases at V and 3 bases at J, with 17 bases between the two ends. Germline V CDR1 and CDR2: SGHDT, YYEEEE. CDR3 in amino acids: CASSDGQLQSYEQYF. The DNA of the CDR3 is TGTGCCAGCAGCGACGGACAGCTACAGAGCTACGAGCAGTACTTC.

The chain combines TRBV5-1 with TRBJ1-1; D may be TRBD1 (5 bases). The V gene's germline CDR1 is SGHRS and CDR2 YFSETQ. Trimming shortened V by 2 bases and J by 4 bases, and 12 bases separated the two germline ends. This CDR3 region has 14 residues. The CDR3 sequence: CASSFRGTGTEAFF. The CDR3 DNA sequence: TGCGCCAGCAGCTTTCGGGGGACCGGCACTGAAGCTTTCTTT.

The V call is TRBV5-1, the J call TRBJ2-1; 8 nucleotides agree with TRBD2. The CDR3 has 12 residues. The germline CDR1 and CDR2 sequences are SGHRS and YFSETQ. V was clipped by 2 bases and J by 8 bases; unmatched bases: 0. The CDR3, as DNA: TGCGCCAGCAGCTTCGGGGGGGATGAGCAGTTCTTC. Translation gives CASSFGGDEQFF.

Many counts were recorded for this clone. The rearrangement joins TRBV30 to TRBJ1-2; maybe TRBD1 (6 bases). The CDR3 is 13 residues long. V dropped 4 bases and J dropped 5 bases, with 14 bases sitting between them. Germline lookup yields CDR1 GTSNPN and CDR2 SVGIG (reference sequence). The CDR3 sequence is CAWTTGTGYGYTF. The DNA of the CDR3 is TGTGCCTGGACCACAGGGACCGGTTATGGCTACACCTTC.

The chain links TRBV19 to TRBJ2-1, with 10 bases identical to TRBD1. Germline assignment: CDR1 LNHDA and CDR2 SQIVND (reference sequence). CDR3 length: 17 residues. V shed 4 bases, J shed 6 bases, and the junction held 12 bases outside the gene matches. The CDR3, as DNA: TGTGCCAGTAGTAGACCGGGACAGGGGCAAATAGGCAATGAGCAGTTCTTC. This sequence encodes CASSRPGQGQIGNEQFF.

CDR3 bases: TGTGCCAGCAGACTTCCGGGACAGGGTGAAACTGAAGCTTTCTTT. Its translation is CASRLPGQGETEAFF. The chain links TRBV28 to TRBJ1-1, with 9 bases that match TRBD1. Germline assignment: CDR1 MDHEN and CDR2 SYDVKM. CDR3 size: 15 residues. Trimming at V came to 6 bases and at J to 5 bases, leaving 10 bases not matched to a gene.

About this clone: Different DNA sequences within this sample yield the same CDR3. This chain links TRBV9 with TRBJ2-5; the D gene is possibly TRBD2 (6 bases). Germline loops: CDR1 SGDLS, CDR2 YYNGEE. The CDR3 extends over 15 amino acids. V was shortened by 0 bases and J by 2 bases, with 11 bases between the two germline ends. CDR3 residues: CASSVGLAVQETQYF. In nucleotides, the CDR3 is TGTGCCAGCAGCGTAGGGTTAGCGGTACAAGAGACCCAGTACTTC.

The chain joins TRBV5-4 to TRBJ1-2; D is undetermined. Germline CDR1 is SGHNT and CDR2 is YYREEE (reference sequence). With 0 bases removed from V and 6 bases from J, the gap between germline ends came to 12 bases. The CDR3 covers 14 residues. CDR3 protein: CASSLGLLGDGYTF. The CDR3 DNA reads as TGTGCCAGCAGCTTGGGCCTTTTGGGCGATGGCTACACCTTC.

This clone showed up just a few times. The V and J genes are TRBV30 and TRBJ1-6, with TRBD1 identical over 7 bases. The germline gives CDR1 GTSNPN, CDR2 SVGIG (reference sequence). This CDR3 contains 15 residues. The V and J ends lost 2 bases and 5 bases, in that order; junction bases with no gene match: 6. CDR3 sequence (DNA): TGTGCCTGGAGTCCGGCCGGGACAGATAATTCACCCCTCCACTTT. This codes for CAWSPAGTDNSPLHF.

This clone came up a few times. This chain links TRBV2 with TRBJ1-1, with 9 bases that match TRBD1. This CDR3 comprises 15 residues. The junction had 6 bases not matched to a gene; V was cut back by 0 bases and J by 7 bases. Germline values: CDR1 SNHLY, CDR2 FYNNEI. CDR3 DNA sequence: TGTGCCAGCAGTGAAGCGGGGACAGGGATCGGTGAAGCTTTCTTT. This sequence encodes CASSEAGTGIGEAFF.

This sequence joins TRBV7-2 and TRBJ2-7; the D gene is possibly TRBD2 (6 bases). Trimming left V 3 bases short and J 3 bases short, with 12 bases between. Germline CDR1 is SGHTA and CDR2 is FQGNSA. The CDR3 runs 14 residues. The CDR3: CASSLGGDLYEQYV. The CDR3 nucleotides read TGTGCCAGCAGCTTGGGCGGGGATCTCTACGAGCAGTACGTC.

The chain combines TRBV6-5 with TRBJ2-7; 8 nucleotides match TRBD2. With 2 bases clipped from V and 1 base from J, the junction kept 1 base outside the gene matches. From germline, CDR1 is MNHEY and CDR2 SVGAGI. The CDR3 consists of 14 residues. CDR3 DNA: TGTGCCAGCAGTTACGGGACTAGATCCTACGAGCAGTACTTC. As protein: CASSYGTRSYEQYF.

V and J are TRBV5-5 and TRBJ1-6; 9 bases are a match to TRBD1. Trimming at V came to 4 bases and at J to 15 bases, leaving 8 bases not matched to a gene. Germline values: CDR1 SGHKS, CDR2 YYEKEE (reference sequence). The CDR3 totals 13 residues. The CDR3 sequence: CASSLPTGGRLHF. CDR3 coding DNA: TGTGCCAGCAGCCTACCGACAGGGGGACGCCTCCACTTT. Full variable domain (remainder filled in from reference TRBV5-5 and TRBJ1-6): DAGVTQSPTHLIKTRGQQVTLRCSPISGHKSVSWYQQVLGQGPQFIFQYYEKEERGRGNFPDRFSARQFPNYSSELNVNALLLGDSALYLCASSLPTGGRLHFGNGTRLTVT.

The gene calls are TRBV27 and TRBJ1-5, with D possibly TRBD1 on 6 matching bases. Trimming shortened V by 4 bases and J by 5 bases, and 12 bases separated the two germline ends. Germline loops: CDR1 MNHEY, CDR2 SMNVEV (reference sequence). The CDR3 contains 14 residues. The CDR3 sequence: CASSSQGWDQPQHF. The CDR3, as DNA: TGTGCCAGCAGTTCACAGGGTTGGGATCAGCCCCAGCATTTT.

The chain couples TRBV30 to TRBJ2-5, with 8 nucleotides matching TRBD2. J was trimmed by 1 base and V by 0 bases; bases with no gene match: 7. Germline assignment: CDR1 GTSNPN and CDR2 SVGIG (reference sequence). This CDR3 is built from 16 residues. CDR3 in amino acids: CAWSVGLAGLQETQYF. The CDR3 DNA follows: TGTGCCTGGAGTGTTGGGTTAGCGGGGCTCCAAGAGACCCAGTACTTC.

The genes are TRBV7-6 and TRBJ2-1; 13 positions agree with TRBD2. V was clipped by 3 bases and J by 9 bases; unmatched bases: 5. In germline, CDR1 is SGHVS, CDR2 FNYEAQ. The CDR3 runs to 15 residues. Here the CDR3 reads CASSFGLAGDFEQFF. As DNA, the CDR3 is TGTGCCAGCAGCTTTGGACTAGCGGGGGACTTTGAGCAGTTCTTC.

The chain couples TRBV3-1 (or the pseudogene TRBV3-2) to TRBJ2-1; 10 bases match TRBD2. Germline CDR1 and CDR2: LGHDT and YNNKEL (reference sequence). The CDR3 spans 14 residues. V lost 2 bases to trimming and J lost 9 bases; unmatched junction nucleotides: 4. The CDR3 nucleotides read TGTGCCAGCAGCCAAAGACTAGCGGGCGGTGAGCAGTTCTTC. Its protein product is CASSQRLAGGEQFF.

This chain joins TRBV6-4 and TRBJ2-1, with 8 bases fitting TRBD2. Germline-derived CDR1 and CDR2 are MRHNA and SNTAGT. Trimming removed 6 bases from V and 4 bases from J; junction bases left unmatched: 8. This CDR3 has 15 residues. As DNA, the CDR3 is TGTGCCAGCAGCCAACTGGCGGGGGGTTACAATGAGCAGTTCTTC. Translation gives CASSQLAGGYNEQFF.

This chain joins TRBV19 and TRBJ1-1; D perhaps matches TRBD1 (6 bases). The CDR3 is 13 residues long. CDR1 is LNHDA, CDR2 SQIVND, per germline (reference sequence). V lost 5 bases to trimming and J lost 3 bases, with 10 bases between them. CDR3 loop: CASSYRVHTEAFF. The CDR3 bases are TGTGCCAGTAGTTACAGGGTTCACACTGAAGCTTTCTTT.

The J gene is TRBJ1-1, the V gene TRBV6-2 or TRBV6-3; no firm D call. The V and J ends lost 4 bases and 5 bases respectively, with 11 bases between them. The CDR3 has 13 amino acids. Germline V gives CDR1 MNHEY, CDR2 SVGEGT. The CDR3 coding sequence is TGTGCCAGCAGTTCGCCCGCGGGTACTGAAGCTTTCTTT. It yields the protein CASSSPAGTEAFF.

This clone was found once. A read error may produce the germline difference seen at one junction end. The rearrangement joins TRBV6-5 to TRBJ1-5, with D tentatively TRBD1 (5 bases). This CDR3 contains 13 residues. In germline, CDR1 is MNHEY, CDR2 SVGAGI. The CDR3 is CTSTPGNNQPQHF. In DNA, the CDR3 is TGTACCAGCACCCCAGGGAACAATCAGCCCCAGCATTTT.

The rearrangement uses TRBV28 and TRBJ1-1; 7 nucleotides align to TRBD1. The CDR3 sequence is 13 residues long. The V and J ends lost 3 bases and 8 bases, in that order; junction bases with no gene match: 6. Germline CDR1 and CDR2: MDHEN and SYDVKM. The CDR3 nucleotides read TGTGCCAGCAGTTTCCCGGGACAGAGAGAAGCTTTCTTT. The encoded protein is CASSFPGQREAFF.

The chain is built from TRBV11-2 and TRBJ2-7; D unclear. Trimming stripped 0 bases from V and 6 bases from J, with 9 bases between. The CDR3 is 13 amino acids. Germline lookup yields CDR1 SGHAT and CDR2 FQNNGV. CDR3: CASSLDLFVEQYV. CDR3 in DNA: TGTGCCAGCAGCTTAGATTTGTTCGTCGAGCAGTACGTC.

Only one count was recorded for this clone. The chain couples TRBV28 to TRBJ2-7, with 8 bases aligning to TRBD1. The CDR3 is 12 residues long. After removal of 8 bases from V and 6 bases from J, the junction contained 6 bases not matched to a gene. Germline CDR1 is MDHEN and CDR2 is SYDVKM. The CDR3 DNA reads as TGTGCCAGCGACGACAGGGGCTCCGAGCAGTACTTC. This translates into CASDDRGSEQYF.

The rearrangement links TRBV7-2 to TRBJ2-1; 14 bases are shared with TRBD2. The V gene's germline CDR1 is SGHTA and CDR2 FQGNSA. This CDR3 has 18 amino acids. The V segment lost 5 bases and the J segment 4 bases; nucleotides outside the gene matches: 10. The CDR3 loop reads CASSPSPTSGGAYNEQFF. The CDR3 coding sequence is TGTGCCAGCAGCCCCTCCCCGACTAGCGGGGGGGCATACAATGAGCAGTTCTTC.

The chain combines TRBV7-8 with TRBJ2-7; 9 bases map to TRBD2. V lost 8 bases to trimming and J lost 6 bases; unmatched junction nucleotides: 14. The germline V gene has CDR1 SGHVS and CDR2 FQNEAQ. This CDR3 is built from 15 residues. The DNA of the CDR3 is TGTGCCAGCGGTAGCGGGAGAGCTAGTCGCCTCGAGCAGTACGTC. Its translation is CASGSGRASRLEQYV.

In this sample, this clone turned up once. The chain carries TRBV19 and TRBJ1-5; TRBD1 matches 12 bases. This CDR3 contains 15 residues. V shed 5 bases, J shed 7 bases, and the junction held 6 bases outside the gene matches. CDR1 and CDR2 from the germline V gene are LNHDA and SQIVND (reference sequence). In nucleotides, the CDR3 is TGTGCCAGTAGTGGGACAGGGGGCTTGGGGCAGCCCCAGCATTTT. It specifies CASSGTGGLGQPQHF.

Details on this clone: Other DNA sequences within the sample encode an identical CDR3. This chain joins TRBV7-9 and TRBJ1-1; 7 nucleotides line up with TRBD1. The junction had 0 bases not matched to a gene; V was cut back by 7 bases and J by 1 base. This CDR3 has 12 amino acids. Germline V gene lookup returns CDR1 SEHNR and CDR2 FQNEAQ (reference sequence). The DNA of the CDR3 is TGTGCCAGCACAGGGGGGAACACTGAAGCTTTCTTT. It encodes CASTGGNTEAFF.

V gene TRBV6-4 combines with J gene TRBJ2-1, with D maybe TRBD2 (7 bases). Deletions cut 6 bases from V and 7 bases from J, with 19 bases between. The length of the CDR3 is 15 residues. The germline gives CDR1 MRHNA, CDR2 SNTAGT. CDR3 DNA sequence: TGTGCCAGCAGCTCCCTGGGGGGCGGGAGAAATGAGCAGTTCTTC. It codes for CASSSLGGGRNEQFF.

This chain connects TRBV5-4 to TRBJ2-5, with 9 nucleotides matching TRBD1. Germline V gene lookup returns CDR1 SGHNT and CDR2 YYREEE (reference sequence). V was pared by 5 bases and J by 2 bases, with 4 bases of the junction left unmatched. The length of the CDR3 is 14 residues. This chain's CDR3 is CASRPDRGQETQYF. The CDR3 coding sequence is TGTGCCAGCAGACCGGACAGGGGACAAGAGACCCAGTACTTC. Variable domain in full (rest from reference TRBV5-4 and TRBJ2-5): ETGVTQSPTHLIKTRGQQVTLRCSSQSGHNTVSWYQQALGQGPQFIFQYYREEENGRGNFPPRFSGLQFPNYSSELNVNALELDDSALYLCASRPDRGQETQYFGPGTRLLVL.